The TCR beta chain described here comes from a study of blood T cell repertoires in COVID-19. In the study overall: From the United States, Italy and Spain came samples of acute and convalescent COVID-19. Nucleic acid was either cDNA or gDNA, and it came from T cells, B-cell-depleted T cells, or PBMCs.

Libraries were prepared by immunoSEQ multiplex PCR; TCRdb keeps only in-frame clonotypes and omits some of them. The sample shows about 320,000 clones, about nine tenths of them seen only once. Trimming stripped 5 bases from V and 3 bases from J, with 4 bases between. The CDR3 contains 11 residues. Germline loops: CDR1 SGHTA, CDR2 FQGNSA. Participant age was roughly 18 to 100 years, and participants resided in about two dozen US areas. Cohort assignment relied on participant-reported clinical history. The chain uses TRBV7-2 and TRBJ1-2; D call uncertain. What was sequenced was PBMCs or T cells enriched from blood (not recorded which). This TCR was recovered from a woman between 18 and 30 years old who had recovered from COVID-19. CDR3 in DNA: TGTGCCAGCAGCCCCTACTATGGCTACACCTTC. Translating it yields CASSPYYGYTF.